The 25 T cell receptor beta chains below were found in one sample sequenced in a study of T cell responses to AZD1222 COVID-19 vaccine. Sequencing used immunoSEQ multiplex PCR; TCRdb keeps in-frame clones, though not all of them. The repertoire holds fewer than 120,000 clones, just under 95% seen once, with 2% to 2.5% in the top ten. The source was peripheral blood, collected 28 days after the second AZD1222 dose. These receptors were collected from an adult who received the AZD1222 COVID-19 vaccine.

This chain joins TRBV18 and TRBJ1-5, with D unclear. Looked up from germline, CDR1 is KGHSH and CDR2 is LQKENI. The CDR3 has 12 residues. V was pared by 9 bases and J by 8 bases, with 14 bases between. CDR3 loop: CARERVWEPQHF. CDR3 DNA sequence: TGTGCCAGGGAAAGGGTGTGGGAGCCCCAGCATTTT.

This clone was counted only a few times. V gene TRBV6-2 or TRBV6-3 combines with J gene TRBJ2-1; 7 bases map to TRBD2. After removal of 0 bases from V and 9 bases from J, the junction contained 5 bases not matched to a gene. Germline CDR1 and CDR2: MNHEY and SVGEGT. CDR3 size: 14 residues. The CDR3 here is CASSYSAGVFEQFF. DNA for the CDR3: TGTGCCAGCAGTTACTCGGCGGGGGTATTTGAGCAGTTCTTC.

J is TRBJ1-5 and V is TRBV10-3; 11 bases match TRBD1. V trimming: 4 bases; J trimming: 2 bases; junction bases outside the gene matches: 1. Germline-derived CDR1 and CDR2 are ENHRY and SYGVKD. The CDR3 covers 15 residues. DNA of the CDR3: TGTGCCATCAGTGGGGACAGGGGGGGCAATCAGCCCCAGCATTTT. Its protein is CAISGDRGGNQPQHF.

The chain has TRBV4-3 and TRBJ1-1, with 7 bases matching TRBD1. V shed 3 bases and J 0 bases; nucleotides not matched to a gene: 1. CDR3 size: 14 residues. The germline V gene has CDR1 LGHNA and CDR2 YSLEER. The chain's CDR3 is CASSQGQMNTEAFF. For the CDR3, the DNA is TGCGCCAGCAGCCAGGGACAGATGAACACTGAAGCTTTCTTT.

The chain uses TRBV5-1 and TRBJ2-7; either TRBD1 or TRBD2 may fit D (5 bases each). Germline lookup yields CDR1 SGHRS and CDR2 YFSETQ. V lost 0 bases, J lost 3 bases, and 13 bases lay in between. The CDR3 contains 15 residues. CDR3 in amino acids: CASSLVGTLDYEQYF. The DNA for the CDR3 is TGCGCCAGCAGCTTGGTGGGGACCTTGGACTACGAGCAGTACTTC.

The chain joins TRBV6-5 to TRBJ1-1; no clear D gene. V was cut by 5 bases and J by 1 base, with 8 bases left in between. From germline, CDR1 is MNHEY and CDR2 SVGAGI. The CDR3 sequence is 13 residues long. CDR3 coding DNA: TGTGCCAGCAGTCGGACGGAGAACACTGAAGCTTTCTTT. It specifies CASSRTENTEAFF.

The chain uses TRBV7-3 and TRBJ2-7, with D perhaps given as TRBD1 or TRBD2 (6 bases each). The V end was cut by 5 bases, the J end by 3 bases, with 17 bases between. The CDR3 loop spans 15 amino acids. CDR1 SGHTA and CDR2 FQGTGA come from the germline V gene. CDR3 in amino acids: CASSIGGLRLYEQYF. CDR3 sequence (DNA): TGTGCCAGCAGCATAGGGGGGCTAAGGCTCTACGAGCAGTACTTC. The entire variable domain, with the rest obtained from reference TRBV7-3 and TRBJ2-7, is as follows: GAGVSQTPSNKVTEKGKYVELRCDPISGHTALYWYRQSLGQGPEFLIYFQGTGAADDSGLPNDRFFAVRPEGSVSTLKIQRTERGDSAVYLCASSIGGLRLYEQYFGPGTRLTVT.

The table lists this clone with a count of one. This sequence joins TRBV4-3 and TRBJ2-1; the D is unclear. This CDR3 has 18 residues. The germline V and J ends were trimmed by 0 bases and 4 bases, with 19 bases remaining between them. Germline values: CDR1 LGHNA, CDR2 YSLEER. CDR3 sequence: CASSQDPSSSPLYNEQFF. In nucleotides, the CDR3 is TGCGCCAGCAGCCAAGATCCCTCAAGTAGTCCCCTGTACAATGAGCAGTTCTTC.

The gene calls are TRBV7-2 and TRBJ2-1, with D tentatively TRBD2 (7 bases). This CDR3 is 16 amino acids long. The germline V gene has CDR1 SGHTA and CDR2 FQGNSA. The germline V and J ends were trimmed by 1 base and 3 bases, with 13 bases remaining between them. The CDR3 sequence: CASSLVAGAVYNEQFF. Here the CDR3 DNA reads TGTGCCAGCAGCTTAGTTGCGGGGGCCGTCTACAATGAGCAGTTCTTC. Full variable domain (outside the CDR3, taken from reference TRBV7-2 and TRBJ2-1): GAGVSQSPSNKVTEKGKDVELRCDPISGHTALYWYRQSLGQGLEFLIYFQGNSAPDKSGLPSDRFSAERTGGSVSTLTIQRTQQEDSAVYLCASSLVAGAVYNEQFFGPGTRLTVL.

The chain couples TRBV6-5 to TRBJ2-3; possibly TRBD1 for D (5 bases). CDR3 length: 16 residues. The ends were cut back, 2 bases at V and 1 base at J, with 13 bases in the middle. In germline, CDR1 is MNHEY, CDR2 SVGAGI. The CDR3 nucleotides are TGTGCCAGCAGTTACCAACCTGGGGCAGGCACAGATACGCAGTATTTT. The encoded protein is CASSYQPGAGTDTQYF.

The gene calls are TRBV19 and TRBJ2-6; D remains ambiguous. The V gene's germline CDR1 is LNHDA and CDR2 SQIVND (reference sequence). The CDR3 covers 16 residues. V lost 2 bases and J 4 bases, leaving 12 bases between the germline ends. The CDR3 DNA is TGTGCCAGTAGTATATTATCGAGACACGGGGCCAACGTCCTGACTTTC. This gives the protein CASSILSRHGANVLTF. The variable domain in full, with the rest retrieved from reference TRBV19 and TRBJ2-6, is DGGITQSPKYLFRKEGQNVTLSCEQNLNHDAMYWYRQDPGQGLRLIYYSQIVNDFQKGDIAEGYSVSREKKESFPLTVTSAQKNPTAFYLCASSILSRHGANVLTFGAGSRLTVL.

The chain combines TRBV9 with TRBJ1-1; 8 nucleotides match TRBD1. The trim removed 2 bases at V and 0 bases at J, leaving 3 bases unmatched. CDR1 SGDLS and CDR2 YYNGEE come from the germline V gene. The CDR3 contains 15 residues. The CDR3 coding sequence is TGTGCCAGCAGCGTTAGGACAGGGTTGAACACTGAAGCTTTCTTT. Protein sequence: CASSVRTGLNTEAFF.

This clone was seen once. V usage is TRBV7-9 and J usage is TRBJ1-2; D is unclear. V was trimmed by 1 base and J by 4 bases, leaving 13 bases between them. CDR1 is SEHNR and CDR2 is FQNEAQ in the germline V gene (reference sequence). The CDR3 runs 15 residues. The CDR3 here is CASSLGPALLYGYTF. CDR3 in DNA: TGTGCCAGCAGCTTAGGGCCAGCCCTCCTCTATGGCTACACCTTC.

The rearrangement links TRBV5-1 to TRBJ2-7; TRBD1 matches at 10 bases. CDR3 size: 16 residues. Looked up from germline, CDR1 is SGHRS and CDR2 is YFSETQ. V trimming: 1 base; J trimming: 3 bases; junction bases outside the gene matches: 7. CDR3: CASSLRQGAVIYEQYF. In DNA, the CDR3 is TGCGCCAGCAGCTTGAGACAGGGGGCGGTAATCTACGAGCAGTACTTC.

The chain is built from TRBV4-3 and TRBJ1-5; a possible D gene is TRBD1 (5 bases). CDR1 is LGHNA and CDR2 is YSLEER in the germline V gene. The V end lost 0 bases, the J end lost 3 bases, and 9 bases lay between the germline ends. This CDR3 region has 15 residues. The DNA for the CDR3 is TGCGCCAGCAGCCAAGACAGGGCGTACAATCAGCCCCAGCATTTT. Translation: CASSQDRAYNQPQHF.

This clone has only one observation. The CDR3 loop reads CASSWKGGRGRAEQYF. For the CDR3, the DNA is TGCGCCAGCAGCTGGAAAGGGGGGCGCGGACGGGCCGAGCAGTACTTC. The rearrangement links TRBV5-1 to TRBJ2-7; D possibly uses TRBD1 or TRBD2 (6 bases each). The CDR3 covers 16 residues. V shed 3 bases and J shed 6 bases, with 22 bases lying between them. From germline, CDR1 is SGHRS and CDR2 YFSETQ.

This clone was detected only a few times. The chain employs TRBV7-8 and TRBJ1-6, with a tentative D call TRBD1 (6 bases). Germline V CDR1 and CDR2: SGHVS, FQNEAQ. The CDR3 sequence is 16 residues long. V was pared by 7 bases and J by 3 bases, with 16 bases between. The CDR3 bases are TGTGCCAGCACACCCGACAGGCCTGACTATAATTCACCCCTCCACTTT. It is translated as CASTPDRPDYNSPLHF.

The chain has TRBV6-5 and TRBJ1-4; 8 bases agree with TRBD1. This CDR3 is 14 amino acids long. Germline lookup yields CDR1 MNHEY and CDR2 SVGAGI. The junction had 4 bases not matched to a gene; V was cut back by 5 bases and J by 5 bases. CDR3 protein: CASSPNRGNEKLFF. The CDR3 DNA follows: TGTGCCAGCAGTCCAAACAGGGGGAATGAAAAACTGTTTTTT.

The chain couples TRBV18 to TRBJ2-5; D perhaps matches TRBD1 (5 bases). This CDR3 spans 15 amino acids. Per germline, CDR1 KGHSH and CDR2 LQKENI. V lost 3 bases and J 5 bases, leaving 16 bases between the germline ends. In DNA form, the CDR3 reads TGTGCCAGCTCACCGGCCGAAGGGGCCCTCGAGACCCAGTACTTC. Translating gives CASSPAEGALETQYF.

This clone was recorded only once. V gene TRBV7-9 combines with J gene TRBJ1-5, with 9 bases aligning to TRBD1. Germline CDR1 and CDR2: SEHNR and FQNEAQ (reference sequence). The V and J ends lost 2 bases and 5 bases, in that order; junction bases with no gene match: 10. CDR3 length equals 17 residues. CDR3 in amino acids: CASSLIYRDRAHQPQHF. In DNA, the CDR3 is TGTGCCAGCAGCTTAATATACCGGGACAGGGCTCATCAGCCCCAGCATTTT.

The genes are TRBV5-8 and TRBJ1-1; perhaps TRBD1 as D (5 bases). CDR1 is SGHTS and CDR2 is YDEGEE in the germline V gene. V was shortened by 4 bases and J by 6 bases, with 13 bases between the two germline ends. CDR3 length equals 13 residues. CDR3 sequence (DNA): TGTGCCAGCAGCAAGCGGGGGGTATCTGAAGCTTTCTTT. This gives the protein CASSKRGVSEAFF.

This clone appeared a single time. CDR3 DNA sequence: TGTGCCAGCAGTTTTTGGGGAGAAGAGACCCAGTACTTC. Its protein product is CASSFWGEETQYF. The chain recombines TRBV12-3 or TRBV12-4 with TRBJ2-5, with D tentatively TRBD2 (5 bases). The CDR3 spans 13 residues. Between the trimmed V and J ends, which lost 3 bases and 3 bases, there was a span of 8 bases.

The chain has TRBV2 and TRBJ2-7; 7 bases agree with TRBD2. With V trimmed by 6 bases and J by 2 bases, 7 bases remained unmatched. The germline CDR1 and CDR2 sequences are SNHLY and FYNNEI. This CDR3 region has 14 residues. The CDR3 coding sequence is TGTGCCAGCAGACGGGACTATATGGCCTACGAGCAGTACTTC. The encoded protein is CASRRDYMAYEQYF.

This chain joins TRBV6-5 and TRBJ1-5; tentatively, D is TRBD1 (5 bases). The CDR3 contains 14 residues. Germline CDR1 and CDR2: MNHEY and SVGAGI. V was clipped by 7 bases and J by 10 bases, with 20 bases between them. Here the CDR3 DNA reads TGTGCCAGCAACCCCGGGACGGGAGTTTACCCCCAGCATTTT. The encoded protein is CASNPGTGVYPQHF.

The CDR3 DNA reads as TGTGCCAGCAGCTCCCCCCAACAGGGAAACTATGGCTACACCTTC. This sequence encodes CASSSPQQGNYGYTF. The chain carries TRBV5-4 and TRBJ1-2, with D perhaps TRBD1 (6 bases). Germline V gene sequence: CDR1 SGHNT, CDR2 YYREEE (reference sequence). The CDR3 loop spans 15 amino acids. Between the trimmed V and J ends, which lost 3 bases and 2 bases, there was a span of 14 bases.